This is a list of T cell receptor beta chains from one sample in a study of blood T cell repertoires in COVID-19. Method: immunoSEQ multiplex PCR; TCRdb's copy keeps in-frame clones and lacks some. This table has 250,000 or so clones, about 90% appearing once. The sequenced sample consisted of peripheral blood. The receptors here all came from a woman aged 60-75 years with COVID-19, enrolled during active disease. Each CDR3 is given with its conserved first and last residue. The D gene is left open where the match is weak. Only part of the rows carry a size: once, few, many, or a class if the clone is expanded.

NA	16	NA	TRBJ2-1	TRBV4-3	CASSLQVQSSYNEQFF	TGCGCCAGCAGCCTACAGGTTCAAAGCTCCTACAATGAGCAGTTCTTC
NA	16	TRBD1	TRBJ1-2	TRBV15	CATSRGGQGATYGYTF	TGTGCCACCAGCAGGGGGGGACAGGGGGCGACCTATGGCTACACCTTC
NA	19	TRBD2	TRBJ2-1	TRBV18	CASSPSGLAGAQTLNEQFF	TGTGCCAGCTCACCATCGGGACTAGCGGGGGCCCAAACCCTCAATGAGCAGTTCTTC
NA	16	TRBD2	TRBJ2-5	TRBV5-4	CASSPGLAVYQETQYF	TGTGCCAGCAGCCCGGGACTAGCGGTATACCAAGAGACCCAGTACTTC
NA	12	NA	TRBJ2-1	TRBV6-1	CASSEIVDEQFF	TGTGCCAGCAGTGAAATAGTAGATGAGCAGTTCTTC
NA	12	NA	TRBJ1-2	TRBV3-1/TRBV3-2	CASSHQPGGYTF	TGTGCCAGCAGCCACCAACCGGGGGGCTACACCTTC
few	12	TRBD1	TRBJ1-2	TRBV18	CASSPGQGVYTF	TGTGCCAGCTCACCAGGACAGGGAGTCTACACCTTC
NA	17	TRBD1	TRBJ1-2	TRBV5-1	CASSFAGDRGRRTGYTF	TGCGCCAGCAGCTTTGCAGGGGACAGGGGGCGCAGGACTGGCTACACCTTC
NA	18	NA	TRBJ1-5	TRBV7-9	CASSFVGGPSSGNQPQHF	TGTGCCAGCAGCTTTGTGGGGGGACCGAGTAGCGGTAATCAGCCCCAGCATTTT
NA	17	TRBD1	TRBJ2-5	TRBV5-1	CASSSWFQTGAQETQYF	TGCGCCAGCAGCTCTTGGTTTCAAACAGGGGCCCAAGAGACCCAGTACTTC
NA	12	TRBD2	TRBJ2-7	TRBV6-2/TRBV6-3	CASSPGGARQYF	TGTGCCAGCAGCCCCGGGGGGGCACGGCAGTACTTC
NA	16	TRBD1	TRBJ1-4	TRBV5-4	CASSAGQGATNEKLFF	TGTGCCAGCAGCGCCGGACAGGGAGCAACTAATGAAAAACTGTTTTTT
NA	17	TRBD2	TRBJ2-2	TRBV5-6	CASSLQRLAVNTGELFF	TGTGCCAGCAGCTTGCAGCGACTAGCGGTAAACACCGGGGAGCTGTTTTTT
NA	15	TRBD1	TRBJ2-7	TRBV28	CASSLWTGGRYEQYF	TGTGCCAGCAGTTTATGGACAGGGGGGCGGTACGAGCAGTACTTC
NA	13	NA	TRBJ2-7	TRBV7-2	CASSFSRGYEQYF	TGTGCCAGCAGCTTTTCCAGGGGCTACGAGCAGTACTTC
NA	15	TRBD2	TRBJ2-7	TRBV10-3	CAISDGAGGPYEQYF	TGTGCCATCAGTGACGGTGCGGGGGGGCCCTACGAGCAGTACTTC
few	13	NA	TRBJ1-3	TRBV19	CASSIIGENTIYF	TGTGCCAGTAGTATAATCGGGGAGAACACCATATATTTT
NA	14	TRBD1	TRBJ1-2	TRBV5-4	CASSSRDRGNGYTF	TGTGCCAGCAGCTCCCGGGACAGGGGAAATGGCTACACCTTC
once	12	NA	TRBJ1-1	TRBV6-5	CASSYNRLEAFF	TGTGCCAGCAGTTACAACAGGCTTGAAGCTTTCTTT
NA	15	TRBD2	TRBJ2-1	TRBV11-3	CASSPRLAGYNEQFF	TGTGCCAGCAGCCCGAGACTAGCGGGATACAATGAGCAGTTCTTC
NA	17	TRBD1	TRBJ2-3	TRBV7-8	CASSFSRGTGNPDTQYF	TGTGCCAGCAGCTTTTCGAGGGGGACAGGAAATCCAGATACGCAGTATTTT
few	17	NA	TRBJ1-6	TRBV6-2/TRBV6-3	CASSYGGGDSYNSPLHF	TGTGCCAGCAGTTACGGTGGGGGGGATTCCTATAATTCACCCCTCCACTTT
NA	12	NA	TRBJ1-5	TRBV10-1	CASNCGHQPQHF	TGCGCCAGCAACTGTGGTCATCAGCCCCAGCATTTT
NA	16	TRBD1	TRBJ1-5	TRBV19	CASHPGQGRWHQPQHF	TGTGCCAGCCACCCGGGACAGGGGAGGTGGCATCAGCCCCAGCATTTT
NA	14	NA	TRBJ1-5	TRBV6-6	CASSYQYSNQPQHF	TGTGCCAGCAGTTATCAGTATAGCAATCAGCCCCAGCATTTT
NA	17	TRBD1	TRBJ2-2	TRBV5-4	CASSLGHRGSVTGELFF	TGTGCCAGCAGCTTGGGGCACAGGGGGTCGGTGACCGGGGAGCTGTTTTTT
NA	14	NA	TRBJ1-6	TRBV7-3	CASSLGRGNSPLHF	TGTGCCAGCAGCTTAGGGAGGGGTAATTCACCCCTCCACTTT
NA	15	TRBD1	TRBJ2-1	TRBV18	CASTRRQGRHNEQFF	TGTGCCAGCACTCGCAGACAGGGGCGACACAATGAGCAGTTCTTC
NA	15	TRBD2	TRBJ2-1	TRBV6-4	CASSAQRGSYNEQFF	TGTGCCAGCAGTGCACAGCGGGGGTCCTACAATGAGCAGTTCTTC
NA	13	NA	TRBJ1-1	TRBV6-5	CASIRARGTEAFF	TGTGCCAGCATCCGGGCCCGGGGGACTGAAGCTTTCTTT
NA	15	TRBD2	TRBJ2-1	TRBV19	CASSPADTSGALKFF	TGTGCCAGTAGTCCCGCGGACACTAGCGGGGCCCTTAAGTTCTTC
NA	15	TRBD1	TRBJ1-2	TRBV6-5	CASSSGTGLNYGYTF	TGTGCCAGCAGTTCCGGGACAGGGTTGAACTATGGCTACACCTTC
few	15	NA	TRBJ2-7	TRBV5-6	CASSSRRKHSYEQYF	TGTGCCAGCAGCTCCCGAAGAAAACACAGCTACGAGCAGTACTTC
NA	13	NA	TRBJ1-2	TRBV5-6	CASRPGGRYGYTF	TGTGCCAGCCGGCCGGGGGGGCGATATGGCTACACCTTC
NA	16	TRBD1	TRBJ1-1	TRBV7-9	CASSFGSGTVNTEAFF	TGTGCCAGCAGCTTCGGTTCCGGGACAGTGAACACTGAAGCTTTCTTT
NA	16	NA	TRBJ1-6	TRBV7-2	CASSTLPGRGSSPLHF	TGTGCCAGCAGCACCCTCCCAGGGAGGGGTTCTTCACCCCTCCACTTT
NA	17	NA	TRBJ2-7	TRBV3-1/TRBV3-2	CASSQEPLLPSSYEQYF	TGTGCCAGCAGCCAAGAGCCCCTCTTGCCTAGCTCCTACGAGCAGTACTTC
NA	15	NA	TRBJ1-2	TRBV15	CATSSPSGDISGYTF	TGTGCCACCAGCAGTCCCAGCGGAGACATTTCTGGCTACACCTTC
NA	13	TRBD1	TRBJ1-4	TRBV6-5	CASKQGLNEKLFF	TGTGCCAGCAAACAGGGGTTGAATGAAAAACTGTTTTTT
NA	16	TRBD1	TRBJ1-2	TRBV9	CASSVSTGQGTDGYTF	TGTGCCAGCAGCGTCTCTACGGGACAGGGAACAGACGGCTACACCTTC
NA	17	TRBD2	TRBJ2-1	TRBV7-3	CASSLGLAGGGSNEQFF	TGTGCCAGCAGCTTAGGACTAGCGGGGGGCGGGAGCAATGAGCAGTTCTTC
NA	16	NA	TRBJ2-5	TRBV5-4	CASSPPGGGIGETQYF	TGTGCCAGCAGCCCCCCGGGGGGCGGGATAGGAGAGACCCAGTACTTC
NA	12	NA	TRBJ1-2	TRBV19	CASSPRSLGYTF	TGTGCCAGTAGCCCTCGGAGTTTAGGCTACACCTTC
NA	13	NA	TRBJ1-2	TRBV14	CASSDRHIYGYTF	TGTGCCAGCAGCGACAGGCACATCTATGGCTACACCTTC
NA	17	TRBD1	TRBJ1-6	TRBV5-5	CASSLVSTGGPNLGLHF	TGTGCCAGTAGCTTGGTGTCCACAGGGGGCCCCAATTTAGGCCTCCACTTT
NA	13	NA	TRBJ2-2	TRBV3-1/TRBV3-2	CASQTGNTGELFF	TGTGCCAGCCAGACTGGCAACACCGGGGAGCTGTTTTTT